This T cell receptor beta chain was sequenced in a study of T cells in women clearing cervical HPV infection. Study overall: Blood came at first lesion visit for cases, post-clearance for controls.

Generated by immunoSEQ multiplex PCR, the TCRdb table keeps only in-frame clones and is missing some. The table lists 20,000 to 25,000 clones. Trimming cost V 2 bases and J 6 bases, with 13 bases left between them. There are 14 residues in the CDR3. The germline gives CDR1 SGHTA, CDR2 FQGNSA. Remarks on this clone: As yet, its antigen is unknown. The read terminates 3 residues ahead of where the CDR3 ends, so the germline J gene completes it.

Study observations and caveats: CIN3+ cases had significantly higher TCR repertoire richness than controls, but evenness did not differ.

This sequence was found in a woman aged 18 to 75 with a cervical HPV16 infection that either progressed to CIN3+ or cleared (not recorded which). The chain recombines TRBV7-2 with TRBJ1-2; a weak D match, TRBD1 (5 bases). The sequencing input was blood buffy coat. The DNA read from the CDR3 is TGTGCCAGCAGCTTAATGGAAGGGGTTAATGGC. This gives the protein CASSLMEGVNG. In full, the CDR3 reads CASSLMEGVNGYTF.